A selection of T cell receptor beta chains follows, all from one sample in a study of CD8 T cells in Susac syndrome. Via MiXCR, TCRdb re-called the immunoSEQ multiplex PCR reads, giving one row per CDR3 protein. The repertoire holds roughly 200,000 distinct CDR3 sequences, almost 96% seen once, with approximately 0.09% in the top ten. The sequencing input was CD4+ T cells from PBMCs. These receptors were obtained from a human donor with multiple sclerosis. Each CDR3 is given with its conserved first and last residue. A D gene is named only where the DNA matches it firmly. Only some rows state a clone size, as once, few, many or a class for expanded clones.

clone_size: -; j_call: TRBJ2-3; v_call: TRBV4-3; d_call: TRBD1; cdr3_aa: CASSQDRWDRGQTDTQYF; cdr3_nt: TGCGCCAGCAGCCAAGATCGTTGGGACAGGGGGCAAACAGATACGCAGTATTTT
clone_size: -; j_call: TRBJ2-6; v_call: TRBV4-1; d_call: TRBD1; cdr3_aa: CASTLTGDSGANVLTF; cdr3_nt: TGCGCCAGCACCTTAACAGGGGACTCTGGGGCCAACGTCCTGACTTTC
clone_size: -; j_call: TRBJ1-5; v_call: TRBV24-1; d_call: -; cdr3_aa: CATSDLPQNQPQHF; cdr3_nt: TGTGCCACCAGTGATTTGCCGCAGAATCAGCCCCAGCATTTT
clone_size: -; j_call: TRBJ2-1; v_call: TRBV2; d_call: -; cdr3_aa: CASSELKLLNEQFF; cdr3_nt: TGTGCCAGCAGTGAGTTAAAGTTACTCAATGAGCAGTTCTTC
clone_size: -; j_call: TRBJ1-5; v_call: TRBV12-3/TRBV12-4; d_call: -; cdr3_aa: CASSLFSSNQPQHF; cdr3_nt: TGTGCCAGCAGTTTGTTTTCCAGCAATCAGCCCCAGCATTTT
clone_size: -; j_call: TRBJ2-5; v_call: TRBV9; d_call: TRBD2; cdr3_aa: CASSAQAGSQETQYF; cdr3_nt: TGTGCCAGCAGCGCGCAAGCGGGGAGCCAAGAGACCCAGTACTTC
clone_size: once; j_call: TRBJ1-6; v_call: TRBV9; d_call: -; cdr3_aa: CASSVGSGIGSPLHF; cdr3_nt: TGTGCCAGCAGCGTCGGCAGTGGGATAGGTTCACCCCTCCACTTT
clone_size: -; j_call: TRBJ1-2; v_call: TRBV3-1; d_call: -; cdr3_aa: CASSQERVYGYTF; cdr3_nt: TGTGCCAGCAGCCAAGAAAGGGTCTATGGCTACACCTTC
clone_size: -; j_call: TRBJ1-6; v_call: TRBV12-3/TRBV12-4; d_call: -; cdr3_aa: CASSVHGVGNSPLHF; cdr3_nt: TGTGCCAGCAGCGTACACGGGGTGGGGAATTCACCCCTCCACTTT
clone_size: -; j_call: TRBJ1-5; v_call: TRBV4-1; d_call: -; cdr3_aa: CASSPSYWNQPQHF; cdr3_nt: TGCGCCAGCAGCCCGTCTTATTGGAATCAGCCCCAGCATTTT
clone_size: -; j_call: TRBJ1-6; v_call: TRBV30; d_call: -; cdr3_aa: CAWRGTNSPLHF; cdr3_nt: TGTGCCTGGAGGGGCACTAATTCACCCCTCCACTTT
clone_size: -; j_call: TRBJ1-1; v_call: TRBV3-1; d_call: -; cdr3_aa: CASSPQGKNTEAFF; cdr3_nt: TGTGCCAGCAGCCCGCAGGGGAAGAACACTGAAGCTTTCTTT
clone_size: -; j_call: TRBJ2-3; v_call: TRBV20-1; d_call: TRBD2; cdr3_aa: CSARGASGGTDTQYF; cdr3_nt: TGCAGTGCTAGAGGGGCTAGCGGGGGCACAGATACGCAGTATTTT
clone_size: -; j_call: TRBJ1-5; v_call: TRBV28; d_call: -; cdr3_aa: CASSLDWAKPQHF; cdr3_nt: TGTGCCAGCAGTTTGGACTGGGCGAAACCCCAGCATTTT
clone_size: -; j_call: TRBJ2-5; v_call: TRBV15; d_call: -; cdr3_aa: CATSRDRRGLETQYF; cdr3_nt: TGTGCCACCAGCAGAGATCGTAGGGGCTTGGAGACCCAGTACTTC
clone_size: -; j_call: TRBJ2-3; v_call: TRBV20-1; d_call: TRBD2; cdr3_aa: CSASRLTSGGGSTDTQYF; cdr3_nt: TGCAGTGCTTCCCGACTAACTAGCGGGGGGGGGAGCACAGATACGCAGTATTTT
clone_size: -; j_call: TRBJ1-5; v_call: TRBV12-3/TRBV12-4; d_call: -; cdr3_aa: CASSFYNQPQHF; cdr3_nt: TGTGCCAGCAGTTTTTACAATCAGCCCCAGCATTTT
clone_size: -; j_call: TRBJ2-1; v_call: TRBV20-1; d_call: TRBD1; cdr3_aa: CSATGTDFASSYNEQFF; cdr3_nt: TGCAGTGCTACCGGGACAGACTTCGCCAGCTCCTACAATGAGCAGTTCTTC
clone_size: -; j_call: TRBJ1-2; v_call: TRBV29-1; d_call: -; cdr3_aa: CSVEEYQGYGYTF; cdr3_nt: TGCAGCGTTGAAGAATACCAGGGCTATGGCTACACCTTC
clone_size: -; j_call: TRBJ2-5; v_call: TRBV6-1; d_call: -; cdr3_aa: CASSEWTVPQETQYF; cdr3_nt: TGTGCCAGCAGTGAATGGACCGTACCCCAAGAGACCCAGTACTTC
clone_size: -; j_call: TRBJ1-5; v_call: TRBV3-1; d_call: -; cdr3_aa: CASRQGFNQPQHF; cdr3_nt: TGTGCCAGCAGGCAGGGGTTCAATCAGCCCCAGCATTTT
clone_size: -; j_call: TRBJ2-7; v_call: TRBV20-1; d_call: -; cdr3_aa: CSARLDGTYEQYF; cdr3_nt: TGCAGTGCTAGACTAGACGGGACCTACGAGCAGTACTTC
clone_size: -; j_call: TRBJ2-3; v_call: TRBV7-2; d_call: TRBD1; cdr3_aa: CASSQTGARDTQYF; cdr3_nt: TGTGCCAGCAGCCAAACAGGGGCCCGAGATACGCAGTATTTT
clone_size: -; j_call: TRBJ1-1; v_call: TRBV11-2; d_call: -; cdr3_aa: CASSLGSKGTLNTEAFF; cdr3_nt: TGTGCCAGCAGCTTAGGGTCGAAGGGAACTCTGAACACTGAAGCTTTCTTT
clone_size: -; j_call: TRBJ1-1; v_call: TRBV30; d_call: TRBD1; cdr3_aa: CAWRGQGMGEAFF; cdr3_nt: TGTGCCTGGAGGGGACAGGGGATGGGAGAAGCTTTCTTT
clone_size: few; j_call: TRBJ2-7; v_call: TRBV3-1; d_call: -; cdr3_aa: CASSHPPGTTDYEQYF; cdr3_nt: TGTGCCAGCAGCCATCCACCCGGGACAACTGACTACGAGCAGTACTTC
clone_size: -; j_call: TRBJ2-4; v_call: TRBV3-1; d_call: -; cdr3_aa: CASSQEGRLGIQYF; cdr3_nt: TGTGCCAGCAGCCAAGAAGGAAGGCTGGGTATTCAGTACTTC